The source of this T cell receptor beta chain is a study of shared clonotypes between healthy human individuals. At deep level, the assay was performed. The assay was immunoSEQ multiplex PCR, and TCRdb's table has in-frame clones only and misses some. The table records about 2 million clones, about 95% of them present only once. Study results and caveats: Large depth notwithstanding, sorted-subset sequencing proved incomplete by rarefaction.

Details on this clone: Its antigen is not identified.

CDR3 length: 12 residues. Trimming cost V 5 bases and J 14 bases; bases outside gene matches: 3. CDR1 is MDHEN, CDR2 SYDVKM, per germline. CD8 cells classed as naive were CD45RO-negative and positively selected for CCR7, excluding terminally differentiated effector memory CD45RA+ cells. The sample consisted of naive CD8+ T cells sorted from blood. The genes are TRBV28 and TRBJ2-3; 14 bases are a match to TRBD2. The source of this sequence is a man aged 18 to 29 in good health. The CDR3 region is CASSTGTSGGYF. The CDR3 nucleotides read TGTGCCAGCAGTACCGGGACTAGCGGGGGGTATTTT.